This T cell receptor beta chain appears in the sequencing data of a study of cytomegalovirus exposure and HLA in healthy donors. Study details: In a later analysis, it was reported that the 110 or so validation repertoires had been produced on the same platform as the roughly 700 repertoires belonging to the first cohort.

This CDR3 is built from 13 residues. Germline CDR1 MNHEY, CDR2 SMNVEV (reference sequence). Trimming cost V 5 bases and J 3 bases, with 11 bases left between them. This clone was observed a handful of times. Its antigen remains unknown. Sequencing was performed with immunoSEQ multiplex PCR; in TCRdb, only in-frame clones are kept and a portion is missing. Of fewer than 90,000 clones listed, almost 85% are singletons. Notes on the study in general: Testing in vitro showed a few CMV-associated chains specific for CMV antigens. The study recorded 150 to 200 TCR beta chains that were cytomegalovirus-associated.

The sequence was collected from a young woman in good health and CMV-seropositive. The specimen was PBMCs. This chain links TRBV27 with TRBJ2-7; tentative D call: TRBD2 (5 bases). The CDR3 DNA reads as TGTGCCAGCAGTCTCCATCGGGACTACGAGCAGTACTTC. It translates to CASSLHRDYEQYF.